The present TCR beta chain was sequenced within a study of blood T cell repertoires in COVID-19. On the study more broadly: There were acute and convalescent COVID-19 samples, and they came from the United States, Italy and Spain. T cells, B-cell-depleted T cells, or PBMCs provided the cDNA or gDNA that served as material.

V lost 3 bases and J lost 5, with 10 bases in between. The CDR3 extends over 13 amino acids. Profiling relied on immunoSEQ multiplex PCR, and the TCRdb table lists in-frame clones only, not all of them. The data contain a few hundred thousand clones, roughly nine tenths of them singletons. The material sequenced was peripheral blood. This TCR derives from a woman aged 45-60 years with acute or convalescent COVID-19. The chain carries TRBV12-3 or TRBV12-4 and TRBJ1-1, with D perhaps matching TRBD1 (5 bases). The CDR3 reads CASSFPGLTEAFF. Written as DNA, the CDR3 is TGTGCCAGCAGTTTCCCAGGGTTGACTGAAGCTTTCTTT.